This T cell receptor beta chain was sequenced in a study of T cell responses to AZD1222 COVID-19 vaccine (dated by TCRdb to the early 2020s). At the level of the whole study: A total of over 230 trial participants underwent TCR sequencing, of whom roughly 210 had received two doses of AZD1222 and around 25 had received two doses of the MenACWY control vaccine. Trial participants were enrolled into age subgroups of 18-55, 56-69 and 70-plus years, which contained about 150, 27 and 61 TCR-sequenced participants, respectively.

The CDR3 regions of human TCRbeta chains were analyzed by immunosequencing. In the authors' own workflow: Repertoire TCRs were checked for matches against a reference library of SARS-CoV-2-specific TCRs that had been generated using the MIRA antigen-specificity platform. Breadth was defined as the fraction of unique TCRs that were SARS-CoV-2-associated, and depth was defined as the fraction of total T cells that were SARS-CoV-2-associated. Using the MIRA data, each spike-specific TCR was assigned both to the spike region to which the TCR was reactive and to a CD4 or CD8 class. Log10-transformed breadth and depth values were compared by one-way ANOVA with Sidak's multiple comparisons tests. In TCRdb, the immuneACCESS table is reduced to in-frame sequences with V and J assigned. These tables do not hold every clone; where another copy was compared, an unresolved V gene accounts for under half, and the others remain unexplained. The DNA gave D and trimming, while V, J and clone size come from that table. This sample lists about 160,000 clones; under 95% were detected once. Jointly, the top ten make up less than 1.3% of the sample.

From the cysteine up to the phenylalanine, the CDR3 has a length of 15 residues. CDR3 DNA only is kept here, 45 bases in frame from base 1. At the junction V is shortened by 0 bases and J by 2 bases, with 11 bases in between. In the germline V gene, CDR1 corresponds to SGHRS and CDR2 to YFSETQ. Broad study findings and their caveats: Conclusions about previously exposed vaccinees were limited because only six or seven AZD1222 recipients were SARS-CoV-2 seropositive at baseline. In the small 56-69-year group, the increase in depth fell short of significance, most likely because of low power. Vaccine-associated CD4 TCRs spanned the whole spike protein, with dominant responses in regions 160-218 and 743-854. Because no samples from the day 14 peak response were available, repertoires could be characterized only after the peak T cell response. Epitopes outside the regions mutated in the B.1.351 and B.1.1.7 variants were reportedly recognized by nearly half of the unique spike-specific TCRs. Most participants were white British and females outnumbered males, and the authors suggested that clonal diversity may have been underestimated. Spike-specific TCR breadth and depth rose significantly after two AZD1222 doses compared with day 0 and with MenACWY recipients.

The time point label of this sample denotes: about 28 days (+/-7) after the second vaccine dose. AZD1222 recipients given second doses at about 4 weeks or at about 12 weeks were pooled, since spike-specific TCR depth and breadth were not found to differ between the two schedules. Vaccinee samples came from UK trials COV001 and COV002, including a single-blind randomized controlled phase 2/3 trial of AZD1222 (ChAdOx1 nCoV-19) in healthy adults. For TCRbeta chain sequencing, PBMC samples were collected from trial participants at day 0 and at day 28 after the second dose. Points on this clone: It has no known antigen specificity. Within one base of it there is no much larger clone, and no base qualities were kept.

This sample comprised peripheral blood, obtained 28 days after the second AZD1222 dose. The receptor's source is an adult who received the AZD1222 COVID-19 vaccine. The chain joins TRBV5-1 to TRBJ1-2, with the D gene not clear enough to name. CDR3 protein: CASSLGRSQNYGYTF. The DNA is TGCGCCAGCAGCTTGGGGCGCTCCCAGAACTATGGCTACACCTTC.